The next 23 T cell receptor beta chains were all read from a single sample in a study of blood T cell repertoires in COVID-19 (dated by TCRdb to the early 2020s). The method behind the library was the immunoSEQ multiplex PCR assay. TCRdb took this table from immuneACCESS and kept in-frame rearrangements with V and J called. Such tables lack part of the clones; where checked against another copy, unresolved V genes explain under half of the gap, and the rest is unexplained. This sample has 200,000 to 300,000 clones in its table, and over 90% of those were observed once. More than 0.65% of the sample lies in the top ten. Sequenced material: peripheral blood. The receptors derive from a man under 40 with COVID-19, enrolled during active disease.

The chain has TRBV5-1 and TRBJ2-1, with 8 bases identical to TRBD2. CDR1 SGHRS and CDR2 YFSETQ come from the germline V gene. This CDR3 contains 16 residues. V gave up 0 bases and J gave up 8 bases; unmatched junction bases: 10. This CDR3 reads CASSLATGSGGYEQFF. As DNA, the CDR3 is TGCGCCAGCAGCTTGGCGACGGGGAGCGGGGGATATGAGCAGTTCTTC. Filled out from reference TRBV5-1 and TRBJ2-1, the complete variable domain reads KAGVTQTPRYLIKTRGQQVTLSCSPISGHRSVSWYQQTPGQGLQFLFEYFSETQRNKGNFPGRFSGRQFSNSRSEMNVSTLELGDSALYLCASSLATGSGGYEQFFGPGTRLTVL.

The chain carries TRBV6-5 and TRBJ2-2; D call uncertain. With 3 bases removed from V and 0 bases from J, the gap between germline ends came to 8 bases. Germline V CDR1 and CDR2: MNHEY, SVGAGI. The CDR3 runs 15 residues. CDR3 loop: CASSYSPSNTGELFF. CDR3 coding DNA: TGTGCCAGCAGTTATTCCCCCTCGAACACCGGGGAGCTGTTTTTT.

CDR3 amino acids: CASSSERGNYNEQFF. The CDR3 region has the DNA TGCGCCAGCAGCTCTGAGCGGGGTAATTACAATGAGCAGTTCTTC. The rearrangement uses TRBV5-1 and TRBJ2-1; 7 bases match TRBD2. The CDR3 consists of 15 residues. Germline V lookup: CDR1 SGHRS, CDR2 YFSETQ. V trimming: 3 bases; J trimming: 4 bases; junction bases outside the gene matches: 7.

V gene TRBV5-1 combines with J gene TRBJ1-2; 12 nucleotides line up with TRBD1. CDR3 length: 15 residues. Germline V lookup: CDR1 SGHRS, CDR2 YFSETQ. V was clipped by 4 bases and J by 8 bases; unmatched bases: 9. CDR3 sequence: CASSPGTGGLRGYTF. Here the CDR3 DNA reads TGCGCCAGCAGCCCTGGGACAGGGGGCCTTAGGGGCTACACCTTC. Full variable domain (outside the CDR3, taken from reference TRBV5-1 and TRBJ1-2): KAGVTQTPRYLIKTRGQQVTLSCSPISGHRSVSWYQQTPGQGLQFLFEYFSETQRNKGNFPGRFSGRQFSNSRSEMNVSTLELGDSALYLCASSPGTGGLRGYTFGSGTRLTVV.

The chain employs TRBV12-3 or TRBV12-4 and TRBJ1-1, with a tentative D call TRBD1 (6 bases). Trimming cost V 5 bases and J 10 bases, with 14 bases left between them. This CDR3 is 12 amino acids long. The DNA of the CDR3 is TGTGCCAGCAGTCCTCAGGGGTACGGAGCTTTCTTT. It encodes CASSPQGYGAFF.

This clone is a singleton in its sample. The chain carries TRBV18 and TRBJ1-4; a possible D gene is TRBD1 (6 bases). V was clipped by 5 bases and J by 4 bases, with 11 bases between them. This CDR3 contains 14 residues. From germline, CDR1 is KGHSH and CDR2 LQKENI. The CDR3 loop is CASSLDRLNEKLFF. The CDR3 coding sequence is TGTGCCAGCTCATTAGACAGGCTTAATGAAAAACTGTTTTTT.

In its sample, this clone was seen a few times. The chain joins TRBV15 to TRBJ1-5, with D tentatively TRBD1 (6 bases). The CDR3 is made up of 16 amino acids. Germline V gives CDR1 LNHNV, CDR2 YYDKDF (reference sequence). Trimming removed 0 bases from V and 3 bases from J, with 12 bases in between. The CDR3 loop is CATSREQGVNNQPQHF. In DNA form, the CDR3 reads TGTGCCACCAGCAGAGAACAGGGAGTTAACAATCAGCCCCAGCATTTT.

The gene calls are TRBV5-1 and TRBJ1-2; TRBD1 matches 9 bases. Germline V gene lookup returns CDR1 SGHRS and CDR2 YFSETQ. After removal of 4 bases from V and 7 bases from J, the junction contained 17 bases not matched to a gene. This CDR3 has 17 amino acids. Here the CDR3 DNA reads TGCGCCAGCAGCCCTGTTACCGGGACAGGGTTCCTTGGTGGCTACACCTTC. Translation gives CASSPVTGTGFLGGYTF.

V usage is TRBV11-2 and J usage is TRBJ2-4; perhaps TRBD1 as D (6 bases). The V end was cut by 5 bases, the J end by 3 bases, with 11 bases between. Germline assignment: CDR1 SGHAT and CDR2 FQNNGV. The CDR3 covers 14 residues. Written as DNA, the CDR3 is TGTGCCAGCAGCCACAGGGTTGACAAAAACATTCAGTACTTC. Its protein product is CASSHRVDKNIQYF.

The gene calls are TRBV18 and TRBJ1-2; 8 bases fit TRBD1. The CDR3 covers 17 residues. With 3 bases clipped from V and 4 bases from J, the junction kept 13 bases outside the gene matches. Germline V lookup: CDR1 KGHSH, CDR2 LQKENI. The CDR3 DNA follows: TGTGCCAGCTCACCCGGACACTCCCCAACAGGGGGCTATGGCTACACCTTC. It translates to CASSPGHSPTGGYGYTF.

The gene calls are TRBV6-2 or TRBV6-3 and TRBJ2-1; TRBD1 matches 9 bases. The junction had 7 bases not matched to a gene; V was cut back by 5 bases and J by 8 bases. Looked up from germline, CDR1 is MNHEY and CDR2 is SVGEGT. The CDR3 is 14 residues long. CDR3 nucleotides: TGTGCCAGCAGTCCCGGGACAGGGTTCGATGAGCAGTTCTTC. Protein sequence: CASSPGTGFDEQFF.

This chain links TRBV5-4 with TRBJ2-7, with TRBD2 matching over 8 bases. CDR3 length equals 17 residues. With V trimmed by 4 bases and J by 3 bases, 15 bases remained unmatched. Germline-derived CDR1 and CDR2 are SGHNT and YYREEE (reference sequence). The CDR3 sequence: CASSHPSGGANFYEQYF. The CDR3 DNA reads TGTGCCAGCAGCCATCCCTCCGGGGGGGCCAATTTCTACGAGCAGTACTTC.

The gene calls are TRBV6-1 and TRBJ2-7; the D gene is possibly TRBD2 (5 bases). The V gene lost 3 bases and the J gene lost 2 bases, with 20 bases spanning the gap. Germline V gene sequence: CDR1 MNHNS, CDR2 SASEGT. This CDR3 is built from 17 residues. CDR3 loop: CASSDRQATIYPYEQYF. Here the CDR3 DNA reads TGTGCCAGCAGTGATCGTCAGGCGACTATCTACCCCTACGAGCAGTACTTC.

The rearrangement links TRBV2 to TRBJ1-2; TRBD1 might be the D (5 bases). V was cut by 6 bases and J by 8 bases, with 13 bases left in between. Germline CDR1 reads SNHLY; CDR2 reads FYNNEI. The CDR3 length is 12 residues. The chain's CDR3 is CASRYGGQGYTF. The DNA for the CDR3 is TGTGCCAGCAGGTACGGGGGTCAGGGCTACACCTTC.

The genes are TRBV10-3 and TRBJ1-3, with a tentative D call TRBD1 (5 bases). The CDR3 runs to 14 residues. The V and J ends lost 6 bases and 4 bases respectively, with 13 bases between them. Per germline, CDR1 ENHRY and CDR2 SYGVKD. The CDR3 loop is CAIRITGEGNTIYF. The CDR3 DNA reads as TGTGCCATCAGAATAACAGGTGAAGGAAACACCATATATTTT.

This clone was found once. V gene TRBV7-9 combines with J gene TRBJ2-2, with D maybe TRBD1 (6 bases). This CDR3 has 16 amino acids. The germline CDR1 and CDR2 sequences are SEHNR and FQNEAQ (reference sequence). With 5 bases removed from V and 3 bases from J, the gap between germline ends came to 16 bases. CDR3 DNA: TGTGCCAGCAGCGCCCAGCAGGGGACGGACACCGGGGAGCTGTTTTTT. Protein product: CASSAQQGTDTGELFF.

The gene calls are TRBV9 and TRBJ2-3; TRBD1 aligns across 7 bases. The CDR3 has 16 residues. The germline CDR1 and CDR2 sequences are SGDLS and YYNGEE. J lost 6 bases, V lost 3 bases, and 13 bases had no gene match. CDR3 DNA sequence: TGTGCCAGCAGCGGAGGATGGGTAGGGGGCGGGGATACGCAGTATTTT. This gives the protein CASSGGWVGGGDTQYF.

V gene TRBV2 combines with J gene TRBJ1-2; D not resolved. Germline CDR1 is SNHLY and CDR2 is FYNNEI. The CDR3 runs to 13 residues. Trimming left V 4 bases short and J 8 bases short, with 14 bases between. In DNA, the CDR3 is TGTGCCAGCAGTGTCCGCAGGTTAGAGGGCTACACCTTC. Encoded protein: CASSVRRLEGYTF.

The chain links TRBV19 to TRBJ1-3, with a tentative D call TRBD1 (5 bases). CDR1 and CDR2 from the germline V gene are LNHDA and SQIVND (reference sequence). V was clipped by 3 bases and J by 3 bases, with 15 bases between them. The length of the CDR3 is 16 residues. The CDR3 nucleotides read TGTGCCAGTAGTATTCGGGGGTCGAGCCTTGGAAACACCATATATTTT. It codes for CASSIRGSSLGNTIYF.

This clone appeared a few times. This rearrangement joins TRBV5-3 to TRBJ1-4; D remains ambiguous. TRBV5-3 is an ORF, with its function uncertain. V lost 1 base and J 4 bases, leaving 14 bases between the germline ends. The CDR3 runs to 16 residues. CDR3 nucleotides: TGTGCCAGAAGCTTGAAGCAGGCTCCCATTAATGAAAAACTGTTTTTT. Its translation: CARSLKQAPINEKLFF.

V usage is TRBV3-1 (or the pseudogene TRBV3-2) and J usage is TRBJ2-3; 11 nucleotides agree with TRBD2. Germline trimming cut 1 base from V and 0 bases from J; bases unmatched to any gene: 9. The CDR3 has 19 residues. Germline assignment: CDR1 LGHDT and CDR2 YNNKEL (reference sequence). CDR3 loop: CASSQVDSGGGVSTDTQYF. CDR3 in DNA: TGTGCCAGCAGCCAAGTAGATAGCGGGGGGGGTGTTAGCACAGATACGCAGTATTTT.

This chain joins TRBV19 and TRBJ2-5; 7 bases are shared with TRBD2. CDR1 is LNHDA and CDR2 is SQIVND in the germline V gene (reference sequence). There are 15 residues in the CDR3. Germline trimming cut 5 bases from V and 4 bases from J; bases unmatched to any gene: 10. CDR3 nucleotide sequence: TGTGCCAGTAGTGTGGGCGGGGGTTCGATAGAGACCCAGTACTTC. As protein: CASSVGGGSIETQYF.

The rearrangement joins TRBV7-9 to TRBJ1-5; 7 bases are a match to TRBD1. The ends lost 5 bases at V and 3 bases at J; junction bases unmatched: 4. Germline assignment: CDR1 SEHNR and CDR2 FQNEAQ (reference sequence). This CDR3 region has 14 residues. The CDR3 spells CASSPGTVNQPQHF. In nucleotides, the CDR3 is TGTGCCAGCAGCCCCGGGACAGTCAATCAGCCCCAGCATTTT. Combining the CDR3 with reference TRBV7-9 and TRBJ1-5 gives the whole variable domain DTGVSQNPRHKITKRGQNVTFRCDPISEHNRLYWYRQTLGQGPEFLTYFQNEAQLEKSRLLSDRFSAERPKGSFSTLEIQRTEQGDSAMYLCASSPGTVNQPQHFGDGTRLSIL.